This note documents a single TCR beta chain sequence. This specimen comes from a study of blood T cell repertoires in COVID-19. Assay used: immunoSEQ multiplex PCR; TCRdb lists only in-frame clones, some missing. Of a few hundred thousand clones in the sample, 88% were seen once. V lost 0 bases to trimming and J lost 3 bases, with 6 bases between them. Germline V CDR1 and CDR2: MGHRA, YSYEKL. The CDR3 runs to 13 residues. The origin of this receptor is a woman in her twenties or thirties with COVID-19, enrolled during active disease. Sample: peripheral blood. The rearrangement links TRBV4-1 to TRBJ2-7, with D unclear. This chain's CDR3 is CASSQENRYEQYF. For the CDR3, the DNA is TGCGCCAGCAGCCAAGAAAATCGCTACGAGCAGTACTTC.